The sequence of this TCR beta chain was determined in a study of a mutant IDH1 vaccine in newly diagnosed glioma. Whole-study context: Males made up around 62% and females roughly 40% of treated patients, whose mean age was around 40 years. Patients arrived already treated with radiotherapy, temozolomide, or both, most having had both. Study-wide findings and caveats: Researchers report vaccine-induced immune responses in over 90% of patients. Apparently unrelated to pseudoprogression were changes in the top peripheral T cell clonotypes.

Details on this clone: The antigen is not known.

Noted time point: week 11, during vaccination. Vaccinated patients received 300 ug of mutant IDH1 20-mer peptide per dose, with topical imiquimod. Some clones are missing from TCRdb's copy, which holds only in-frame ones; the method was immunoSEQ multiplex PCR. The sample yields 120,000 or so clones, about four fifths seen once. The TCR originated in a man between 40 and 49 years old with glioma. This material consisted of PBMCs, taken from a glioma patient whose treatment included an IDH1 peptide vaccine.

The CDR3 loop is CASSQDDNGANTEAFF. CDR3 in DNA: TGCGCCAGCAGCCAAGATGACAACGGGGCGAACACTGAAGCTTTCTTT. V usage is TRBV4-1 and J usage is TRBJ1-1; maybe TRBD1 (5 bases). CDR3 length equals 16 residues. Trimming left V 0 bases short and J 1 base short, with 12 bases between. Germline values: CDR1 MGHRA, CDR2 YSYEKL.